This T cell receptor beta chain was recorded in a study of T cell responses to AZD1222 COVID-19 vaccine. Clones were read by immunoSEQ multiplex PCR, and TCRdb kept only the in-frame ones, dropping some. The data show over 95,000 clones, roughly 88% seen once. Findings of the study overall: Possibly, clonal diversity was underestimated; donors were largely white British and included more females. Along spike, vaccine-associated CD4 TCRs were found throughout, with dominance at 160-218 and 743-854. In all cases, repertoires were sampled only after the peak T cell response.

The CDR3 length is 14 residues. From germline, CDR1 is SGHKS and CDR2 YYEKEE (reference sequence). Trimming removed 3 bases at V and 4 bases at J, with 14 bases between. For this clone: The antigen is not known.

The V and J genes are TRBV5-5 and TRBJ2-7; possible D gene TRBD1, 6 bases. The input for sequencing was peripheral blood, taken 28 days after the second AZD1222 dose. The source is an adult who received the AZD1222 COVID-19 vaccine. CDR3 sequence (DNA): TGTGCCAGCAGCTCTGACCAGGGGCCGTACGAGCAGTACTTC. Its translation: CASSSDQGPYEQYF. The entire variable domain, with the rest obtained from reference TRBV5-5 and TRBJ2-7, is as follows: DAGVTQSPTHLIKTRGQQVTLRCSPISGHKSVSWYQQVLGQGPQFIFQYYEKEERGRGNFPDRFSARQFPNYSSELNVNALLLGDSALYLCASSSDQGPYEQYFGPGTRLTVT.